The 11 T cell receptor beta chains below all came from one sample that was sequenced in a study of T cell responses to AZD1222 COVID-19 vaccine. Clones were sequenced by immunoSEQ multiplex PCR, and TCRdb holds only the in-frame ones, with some missing. The sample lists about 200,000 clones, approximately 92% occurring once. The source material was peripheral blood, sampled on day 0 of AZD1222 vaccination. The origin of the receptors is an adult in good health.

CDR3 region: CASSPRGVNTEAFF. DNA for the CDR3: TGTGCCAGCTCACCACGGGGGGTCAACACTGAAGCTTTCTTT. This sequence joins TRBV18 and TRBJ1-1; TRBD1 is a possible D gene (5 bases). The ends were cut back, 1 base at V and 2 bases at J, with 8 bases in the middle. The CDR3 extends over 14 amino acids. Looked up from germline, CDR1 is KGHSH and CDR2 is LQKENI.

V gene TRBV4-3 combines with J gene TRBJ2-2; 8 nucleotides match TRBD1. Germline V gene sequence: CDR1 LGHNA, CDR2 YSLEER. Trimming removed 0 bases from V and 6 bases from J; junction bases left unmatched: 6. The CDR3 runs to 16 residues. The CDR3: CASSQDRGLGAGELFF. In DNA, the CDR3 is TGCGCCAGCAGCCAAGACAGGGGGCTCGGCGCCGGGGAGCTGTTTTTT.

The chain uses TRBV18 and TRBJ1-1; a weak D match, TRBD1 (6 bases). This CDR3 has 15 residues. CDR1 and CDR2 (germline): KGHSH, LQKENI. V gave up 2 bases and J gave up 6 bases, with 16 bases separating them. CDR3 sequence (DNA): TGTGCCAGCTCACCAAACGGCGGGCAGGGGTCTGAAGCTTTCTTT. This sequence encodes CASSPNGGQGSEAFF.

The chain links TRBV11-3 to TRBJ2-1, with D tentatively TRBD1 or TRBD2 (5 bases each). CDR3 size: 15 residues. Germline V gene sequence: CDR1 SGHNT, CDR2 YENEEA. Trimming removed 0 bases at V and 5 bases at J, with 11 bases between. For the CDR3, the DNA is TGTGCCAGCAGCTTAGAATGGGGGTCGGACAATGAGCAGTTCTTC. Translated: CASSLEWGSDNEQFF.

The CDR3 DNA follows: TGCGCCAGCAGCCGGGGTAGCTCGATCACAGATACGCAGTATTTT. Its protein is CASSRGSSITDTQYF. V and J are TRBV4-1 and TRBJ2-3, with D unclear. Between the trimmed V and J ends, which lost 4 bases and 2 bases, there was a span of 13 bases. CDR1 is MGHRA, CDR2 YSYEKL, per germline. The CDR3 totals 15 residues.

The chain uses TRBV9 and TRBJ2-1; D gene uncertain. This CDR3 spans 12 amino acids. Between the trimmed V and J ends, which lost 0 bases and 9 bases, there was a span of 7 bases. CDR1 is SGDLS and CDR2 is YYNGEE in the germline V gene. CDR3 sequence (DNA): TGTGCCAGCAGCGTAGTGACGGGTGAGCAGTTCTTC. Protein: CASSVVTGEQFF.

V is TRBV9 and J is TRBJ1-3; D unclear. The germline V gene encodes CDR1 SGDLS and CDR2 YYNGEE. V lost 0 bases and J 0 bases, leaving 7 bases between the germline ends. The CDR3 is 15 amino acids. The CDR3 coding sequence is TGTGCCAGCAGCGTAGGAGAGCTCTCTGGAAACACCATATATTTT. This codes for CASSVGELSGNTIYF.

The V call is TRBV15, the J call TRBJ1-1, with D unclear. Germline-derived CDR1 and CDR2 are LNHNV and YYDKDF (reference sequence). Trimming removed 0 bases at V and 0 bases at J, with 14 bases between. The CDR3 has 17 residues. CDR3 DNA sequence: TGTGCCACCAGCAGAGACAGTTTGGTGGGGATGAACACTGAAGCTTTCTTT. Its protein is CATSRDSLVGMNTEAFF. Together with reference TRBV15 and TRBJ1-1, the CDR3 gives the full variable domain: DAMVIQNPRYQVTQFGKPVTLSCSQTLNHNVMYWYQQKSSQAPKLLFHYYDKDFNNEADTPDNFQSRRPNTSFCFLDIRSPGLGDTAMYLCATSRDSLVGMNTEAFFGQGTRLTVV.

This chain joins TRBV18 and TRBJ1-3; maybe TRBD1 (6 bases). This CDR3 spans 15 amino acids. Germline values: CDR1 KGHSH, CDR2 LQKENI. Trimming left V 0 bases short and J 4 bases short, with 10 bases between. The CDR3 is CASSPPGTPGNTIYF. The CDR3 bases are TGTGCCAGCTCACCACCAGGGACACCCGGAAACACCATATATTTT.

This clone was seen just once. V is TRBV7-8 and J is TRBJ2-7, with TRBD1 matching 8 bases. V dropped 1 base and J dropped 6; count of bases not matched to a gene: 8. This CDR3 is 15 amino acids long. Germline V lookup: CDR1 SGHVS, CDR2 FQNEAQ. The CDR3 region has the DNA TGTGCCAGCAGCTTAGGGACAGGGCAGGGTGGCGAGCAGTACTTC. Encoded protein: CASSLGTGQGGEQYF.

This chain connects TRBV6-5 to TRBJ2-1; maybe TRBD1 (6 bases). V was shortened by 6 bases and J by 5 bases, with 17 bases between the two germline ends. CDR3 length: 15 residues. In germline, CDR1 is MNHEY, CDR2 SVGAGI. As DNA, the CDR3 is TGTGCCAGCAGCCCCCCGCGGACAGCGAACAATGAGCAGTTCTTC. Protein sequence: CASSPPRTANNEQFF.